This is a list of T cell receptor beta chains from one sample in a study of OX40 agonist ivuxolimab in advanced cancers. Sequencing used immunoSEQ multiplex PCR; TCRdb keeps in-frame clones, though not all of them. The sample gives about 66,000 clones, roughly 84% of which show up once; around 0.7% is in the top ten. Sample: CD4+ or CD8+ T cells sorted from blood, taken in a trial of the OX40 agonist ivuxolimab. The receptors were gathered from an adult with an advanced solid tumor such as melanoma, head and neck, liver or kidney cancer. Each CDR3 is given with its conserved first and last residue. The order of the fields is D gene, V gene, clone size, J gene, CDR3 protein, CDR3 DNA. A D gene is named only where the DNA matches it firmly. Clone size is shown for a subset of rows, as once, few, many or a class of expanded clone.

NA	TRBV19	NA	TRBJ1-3	CASSTRAPLEGNTIYF	TGTGCCAGTAGTACAAGGGCCCCCCTGGAGGGAAACACCATATATTTT
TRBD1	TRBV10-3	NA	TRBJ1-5	CAISGGQGNQPQHF	TGTGCCATCAGCGGGGGACAGGGCAATCAGCCCCAGCATTTT
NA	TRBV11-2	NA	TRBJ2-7	CASSLLEGYEQYF	TGTGCCAGCAGCTTACTCGAGGGATACGAGCAGTACTTC
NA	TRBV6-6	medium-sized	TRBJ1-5	CASSYSTSPQHF	TGTGCCAGCAGTTACTCGACTTCGCCCCAGCATTTT
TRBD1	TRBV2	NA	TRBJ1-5	CATGTGLGPQHF	TGTGCCACCGGGACAGGCCTAGGGCCCCAGCATTTT
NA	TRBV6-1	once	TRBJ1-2	CASSEEPREFYGYTF	TGTGCCAGCAGTGAGGAGCCAAGGGAATTCTATGGCTACACCTTC
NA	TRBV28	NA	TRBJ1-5	CASSPVRGVQPQHF	TGTGCCAGCAGCCCCGTTCGGGGGGTACAGCCCCAGCATTTT
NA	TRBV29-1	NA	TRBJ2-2	CSVWENTGELFF	TGCAGCGTTTGGGAGAACACCGGGGAGCTGTTTTTT
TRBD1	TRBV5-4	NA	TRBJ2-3	CASSLGQGARTDTQYF	TGTGCCAGCAGCTTGGGACAGGGGGCCCGCACAGATACGCAGTATTTT
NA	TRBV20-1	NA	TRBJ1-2	CSALGVRGYTF	TGCAGTGCCCTCGGAGTTAGGGGCTACACCTTC
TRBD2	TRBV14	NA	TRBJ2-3	CASSPWSGGSGDTQYF	TGTGCCAGCAGCCCTTGGAGCGGGGGGTCCGGAGATACGCAGTATTTT
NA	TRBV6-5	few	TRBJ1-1	CASTFGGENEAFF	TGTGCCAGCACCTTTGGGGGGGAAAATGAAGCTTTCTTT
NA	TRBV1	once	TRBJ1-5	CTSSQERDRDGNQPQHF	TGCACCAGCAGCCAAGAACGGGACAGGGACGGGAATCAGCCCCAGCATTTT
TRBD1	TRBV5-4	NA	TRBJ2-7	CASSLRTGSYEQYF	TGTGCCAGCAGCTTACGGACAGGCTCCTACGAGCAGTACTTC
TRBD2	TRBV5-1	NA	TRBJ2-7	CASSFSGGAREQYF	TGCGCCAGCAGCTTCTCGGGAGGGGCTCGGGAGCAGTACTTC
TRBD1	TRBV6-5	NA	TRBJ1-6	CASSYTHGQGNSPLHF	TGTGCCAGCAGTTATACCCACGGACAGGGGAATTCACCCCTCCACTTT
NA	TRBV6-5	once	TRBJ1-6	CASSNPGALHF	TGTGCCAGCAGCAACCCAGGGGCCCTCCACTTT
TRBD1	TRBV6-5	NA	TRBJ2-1	CASSLTGMVYNEQFF	TGTGCCAGCAGCCTGACAGGGATGGTCTACAATGAGCAGTTCTTC
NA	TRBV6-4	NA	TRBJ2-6	CASSRGSGANVLTF	TGTGCCAGCAGTCGCGGTTCTGGGGCCAACGTCCTGACTTTC
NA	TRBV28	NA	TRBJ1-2	CASSLKGYGYTF	TGTGCCAGCAGCCTTAAGGGCTATGGCTACACCTTC
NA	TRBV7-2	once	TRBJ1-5	CASSLVGGPQHF	TGTGCCAGCAGCTTAGTCGGAGGGCCCCAGCATTTT
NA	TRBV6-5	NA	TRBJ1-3	CASSHPGNTIYF	TGTGCCAGCAGTCATCCCGGAAACACCATATATTTT
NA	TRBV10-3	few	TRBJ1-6	CAIRPPGNSPLHF	TGTGCCATCAGGCCCCCGGGGAATTCACCCCTCCACTTT
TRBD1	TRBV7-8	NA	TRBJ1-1	CASSFDRDAEAFF	TGTGCCAGCAGCTTCGACAGGGACGCTGAAGCTTTCTTT
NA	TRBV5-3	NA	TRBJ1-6	CARSFDPRPVYSYNSPLHF	TGTGCCAGAAGCTTTGATCCCCGTCCCGTTTACTCCTATAATTCACCCCTCCACTTT
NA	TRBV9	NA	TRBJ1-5	CASSIDSNQPQHF	TGTGCCAGCAGCATTGATAGCAATCAGCCCCAGCATTTT
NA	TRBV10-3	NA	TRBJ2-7	CAISDSAGQSYEQYF	TGTGCCATCAGTGATTCGGCGGGACAGTCCTACGAGCAGTACTTC
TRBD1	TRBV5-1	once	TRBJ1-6	CASSWERQGGQSPLHF	TGCGCCAGCAGCTGGGAGCGACAGGGAGGTCAATCACCCCTCCACTTT
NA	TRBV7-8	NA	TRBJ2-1	CASSLGGPNNEQFF	TGTGCCAGCAGCTTAGGGGGCCCAAACAATGAGCAGTTCTTC
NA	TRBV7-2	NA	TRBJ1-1	CASRTDRMNTEAFF	TGTGCCAGCAGGACAGACCGAATGAACACTGAAGCTTTCTTT
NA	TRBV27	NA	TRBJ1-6	CASSLAQQPAGSPLHF	TGTGCCAGCAGTCTTGCCCAACAGCCAGCAGGTTCACCCCTCCACTTT
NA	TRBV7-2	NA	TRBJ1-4	CASRGVEGEKLFF	TGTGCCAGCCGAGGGGTCGAAGGTGAAAAACTGTTTTTT
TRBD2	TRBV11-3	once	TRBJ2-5	CASSSGGRETQYF	TGTGCCAGCAGCAGCGGGGGCCGTGAGACCCAGTACTTC
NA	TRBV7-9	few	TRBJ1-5	CASSPHRTQPQHF	TGTGCCAGCAGCCCTCACAGGACCCAGCCCCAGCATTTT
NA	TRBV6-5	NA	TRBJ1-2	CASSYSISGGYGYTF	TGTGCCAGCAGTTACTCGATATCGGGAGGCTATGGCTACACCTTC
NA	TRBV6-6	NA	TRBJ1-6	CASTPGGSYNSPLHF	TGTGCCAGCACTCCCGGGGGCTCCTATAATTCACCCCTCCACTTT
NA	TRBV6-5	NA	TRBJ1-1	CASSGVSYQAFF	TGTGCCAGCAGCGGGGTTTCTTATCAAGCTTTCTTT
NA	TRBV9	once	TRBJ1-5	CASSVGWGNQPQHF	TGTGCCAGCAGCGTAGGGTGGGGCAATCAGCCCCAGCATTTT
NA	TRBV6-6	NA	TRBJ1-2	CASSSSSVPYGYTF	TGTGCCAGCAGTTCCAGTTCCGTCCCCTATGGCTACACCTTC
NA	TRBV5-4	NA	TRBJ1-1	CASSPKNTEAFF	TGTGCCAGCAGCCCCAAGAACACTGAAGCTTTCTTT
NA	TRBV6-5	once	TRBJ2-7	CASSTGRWEQYF	TGTGCCAGCAGTACTGGTAGGTGGGAGCAGTACTTC
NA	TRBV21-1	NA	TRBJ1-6	CASSKSGGITENSPLHF	TGTGCCAGCAGCAAATCCGGCGGTATAACAGAGAATTCACCCCTCCACTTT
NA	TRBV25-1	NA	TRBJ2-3	CASSVLGRVAF	TGTGCCAGCAGCGTACTCGGCAGGGTGGCTTTT
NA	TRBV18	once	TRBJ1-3	CASSIKGSISSGNTIYF	TGTGCCAGCTCTATCAAGGGCAGTATAAGCTCTGGAAACACCATATATTTT
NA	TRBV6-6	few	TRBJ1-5	CASTRAPLGQPQHF	TGTGCCAGCACCAGGGCCCCTCTAGGGCAGCCCCAGCATTTT
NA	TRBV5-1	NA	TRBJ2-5	CASSLQGGGLYQETQYF	TGCGCCAGCAGCTTACAGGGAGGGGGGCTCTACCAAGAGACCCAGTACTTC